This T cell receptor (beta chain) was retrieved from a study of blood T cells in healthy people across ages. This clonotype was seen more than once but under ten times. The antigen is not known. Broader study findings: There was no known CMV status for donors, so expanded clonotype changes were possibly confounded. Naive T cell percentage showed a strong correlation with TCR beta diversity.

Combining a sample-barcoded 5' primer with a J-beta primer mix, a second PCR ran for about 7 to 11 cycles. Tags on each cDNA molecule came from a template-switch adaptor with 12 random nucleotides. The study obtained at least 3 million CDR3-containing paired-end reads from every sample. TCRdb itself ran the 5' RACE reads through MiXCR, one entry per CDR3 protein. The sample yields roughly 500,000 distinct CDR3 sequences, 25% to 30% seen once. Sequencing was done on a sample of blood. The sequence was obtained from a woman between 70 and 85 years old in good health.

This CDR3 reads CASSLGGWNEYQETQYF. The CDR3 DNA reads TGCGCCAGCAGCTTGGGGGGTTGGAATGAGTACCAAGAGACCCAGTACTTC. The V gene is TRBV5-1, the J gene TRBJ2-5; no clear D. V gave up 0 bases and J gave up 0 bases, with 15 bases separating them. This CDR3 is 17 amino acids long. CDR1 and CDR2 (germline): SGHRS, YFSETQ.